The 23 T cell receptor beta chains below come from one sample, sequenced in a study of T cells expressing NK-cell markers. TCRdb reprocessed the 5' RACE reads and keeps a single row for each CDR3 protein, giving no DNA. The listing records about 150,000 distinct CDR3 sequences. Sequencing was performed on blood T cells: a sorted CD56 or NKG2C T cell subset, CD4+ or CD8+ T cells, or bulk PBMC T cells (not recorded which). The receptors here all came from a woman aged 45 to 65 in good health.

This chain connects TRBV7-9 to TRBJ2-7; TCRdb names TRBD1, which stays unverified in the absence of DNA. Germline assignment: CDR1 SEHNR and CDR2 FQNEAQ (reference sequence). CDR3 length equals 14 residues. The CDR3 sequence: CASSWGSGSVKQYF.

The J gene is TRBJ2-2, the V gene TRBV7-9; the TCRdb D gene call, TRBD2, has no DNA to confirm it. CDR3 size: 18 residues. Germline V gene data show CDR1 as SEHNR and CDR2 as FQNEAQ (reference sequence). Here the CDR3 reads CASSQLTIWAEGTGELFF.

The chain has TRBV5-5 and TRBJ1-5; as DNA is missing, the TRBD1 call by TCRdb cannot be tested. Germline loops: CDR1 SGHKS, CDR2 YYEKEE (reference sequence). This CDR3 region has 17 residues. The CDR3 sequence: CASSLWGGAGGLQPQHF.

The CDR3 sequence: CASTTDSGIYSNQPQHF. The chain uses TRBV6-6 and TRBJ1-5; TCRdb picks TRBD1, but there is no DNA to check that call. Germline CDR1 reads MNHNY; CDR2 reads SVGAGI (reference sequence). CDR3 length: 17 amino acids.

The chain employs TRBV24-1 and TRBJ1-2. The CDR3 is made up of 14 amino acids. The germline V gene has CDR1 KGHDR and CDR2 SFDVKD. Here the CDR3 reads CATSERGPIYGYTF.

The chain joins TRBV20-1 to TRBJ2-2; TCRdb reports TRBD2, a call that lacks DNA to check it against. Germline loops: CDR1 DFQATT, CDR2 SNEGSKA (reference sequence). The CDR3 runs 15 residues. CDR3: CSARQPRLDHGELFF.

CDR3 loop: CASSPLGDEQYF. The J gene is TRBJ2-7, the V gene TRBV7-9. Germline values: CDR1 SEHNR, CDR2 FQNEAQ (reference sequence). This CDR3 is built from 12 residues.

The gene calls are TRBV20-1 and TRBJ2-3; there is no DNA to check the TCRdb D call of TRBD1. CDR1 is DFQATT and CDR2 is SNEGSKA in the germline V gene (reference sequence). The length of the CDR3 is 16 residues. The CDR3 loop reads CSAPGYEGTLRDTQYF.

The gene calls are TRBV19 and TRBJ2-6. CDR3 size: 15 residues. Germline CDR1 reads LNHDA; CDR2 reads SQIVND (reference sequence). The chain's CDR3 is CASSIKSSGANVLTF.

The rearrangement links TRBV27 to TRBJ2-1; TCRdb returns TRBD2, unconfirmable since there is no DNA. This CDR3 spans 13 amino acids. Germline assignment: CDR1 MNHEY and CDR2 SMNVEV (reference sequence). This CDR3 is CASTDSGINEQFF.

The chain carries TRBV18 and TRBJ2-1; TCRdb indicates TRBD2, and absent DNA this call remains unverified. The CDR3 contains 14 residues. Germline-derived CDR1 and CDR2 are KGHSH and LQKENI. CDR3 in amino acids: CASSPKRDGDEQFF.

The chain employs TRBV20-1 and TRBJ2-2; TCRdb outputs TRBD1, but without DNA this stays unchecked. Germline V gene lookup returns CDR1 DFQATT and CDR2 SNEGSKA (reference sequence). The CDR3 is made up of 14 amino acids. The CDR3 here is CSAREGTSTGELFF.

The CDR3 loop is CASSYGGGSTDTQYF. The J gene is TRBJ2-3, the V gene TRBV6-5; without DNA, the TCRdb call of TRBD2 cannot be checked. Looked up from germline, CDR1 is MNHEY and CDR2 is SVGAGI. The CDR3 contains 15 residues.

The genes are TRBV5-1 and TRBJ2-5; the D call of TRBD2 rests on TCRdb alone, since no DNA is present to check it. The germline V gene has CDR1 SGHRS and CDR2 YFSETQ. There are 15 residues in the CDR3. CDR3 in amino acids: CASSPYQAGGETQYF. Combining the CDR3 with reference TRBV5-1 and TRBJ2-5 gives the whole variable domain KAGVTQTPRYLIKTRGQQVTLSCSPISGHRSVSWYQQTPGQGLQFLFEYFSETQRNKGNFPGRFSGRQFSNSRSEMNVSTLELGDSALYLCASSPYQAGGETQYFGPGTRLLVL.

The V call is TRBV24-1, the J call TRBJ2-1. The V gene's germline CDR1 is KGHDR and CDR2 SFDVKD. This CDR3 spans 15 amino acids. CDR3 protein: CATSDLTIANNEQFF.

This chain links TRBV29-1 with TRBJ2-1; as DNA is missing, the TRBD2 call by TCRdb cannot be tested. The CDR3 consists of 13 residues. Germline V gene sequence: CDR1 SQVTM, CDR2 ANQGSEA. The CDR3 loop reads CSLRGGARNEQFF.

The chain is built from TRBV5-1 and TRBJ2-4; TCRdb picks TRBD1, but there is no DNA to check that call. This CDR3 spans 17 amino acids. Looked up from germline, CDR1 is SGHRS and CDR2 is YFSETQ. The CDR3 reads CASSLRGGLPPKNIQYF.

This sequence joins TRBV4-2 and TRBJ2-3; no DNA is available, so the TRBD2 call from TCRdb remains unchecked. The CDR3 covers 18 residues. CDR1 is LGHNA and CDR2 is YNFKEQ in the germline V gene. The CDR3 region is CASSQALRLAESTDTQYF.

The chain employs TRBV7-9 and TRBJ2-4; as DNA is missing, the TRBD1 call by TCRdb cannot be tested. This CDR3 has 16 residues. From germline, CDR1 is SEHNR and CDR2 FQNEAQ (reference sequence). This CDR3 reads CASSHPQELAKNIQYF. Based on the CDR3 plus reference TRBV7-9 and TRBJ2-4, the full variable domain is DTGVSQNPRHKITKRGQNVTFRCDPISEHNRLYWYRQTLGQGPEFLTYFQNEAQLEKSRLLSDRFSAERPKGSFSTLEIQRTEQGDSAMYLCASSHPQELAKNIQYFGAGTRLSVL.

This chain uses TRBV10-1 with TRBJ2-5; absent DNA, TCRdb's TRBD2 call cannot be checked. CDR3 length: 16 amino acids. From germline, CDR1 is WNHNN and CDR2 SYGVQD (reference sequence). The CDR3 region is CASSERLTGPQETQYF.

V usage is TRBV4-1 and J usage is TRBJ2-5; lacking DNA, the TRBD1 call made by TCRdb goes unchecked. In germline, CDR1 is MGHRA, CDR2 YSYEKL. The CDR3 runs to 15 residues. CDR3 in amino acids: CASSHLQGDGETQYF.

The gene calls are TRBV7-6 and TRBJ2-7; the D call from TCRdb, TRBD1, cannot be confirmed without DNA. The CDR3 loop spans 16 amino acids. Germline CDR1 is SGHVS and CDR2 is FNYEAQ. The CDR3 reads CASSIPTGTGTYEQYF.

The chain combines TRBV7-8 with TRBJ2-7; TCRdb's D call of TRBD2 is untestable without DNA. The germline CDR1 and CDR2 sequences are SGHVS and FQNEAQ. This CDR3 spans 15 amino acids. The CDR3 protein is CASSRGLAVSYEQYF.